This TCR beta chain was recovered during a study of blood T cell repertoires in COVID-19. The length of the CDR3 is 14 residues. Trimming removed 3 bases from V and 4 bases from J, with 12 bases in between. Germline CDR1 is SNHLY and CDR2 is FYNNEI. In the source study's methods: Nucleated cell number was recorded as an estimate derived from reference gene primer amplification. Sequencing used immunoSEQ multiplex PCR; TCRdb keeps in-frame clones, though not all of them. V and J calls and clone size are given by that table; D and trimming were obtained from the DNA. In the table there are around 46,000 clones, about 89% of which are singletons.

V gene TRBV2 combines with J gene TRBJ1-2, with a weak D call TRBD1 (6 bases). The receptor was isolated from a human donor in a cohort sampled during active COVID-19. Material: peripheral blood. The chain's CDR3 is CASSENRAAYGYTF. The CDR3 coding sequence is TGTGCCAGCAGTGAGAACAGGGCAGCCTATGGCTACACCTTC.